The 7 T cell receptor beta chains given below trace back to one sample, sequenced in a study of identical twins. Using its own MiXCR run on the 5' RACE reads, TCRdb lists one record per CDR3 protein. The sample shows under 450,000 distinct CDR3 sequences, approximately 17% of them seen only once. The material sequenced was naive T cells sorted from blood. The receptors were sampled from a man in his fifties or sixties in good health.

This clonotype was seen a few times. The gene calls are TRBV19 and TRBJ2-7, with D tentatively TRBD1 or TRBD2 (6 bases each). Between the trimmed V and J ends, which lost 6 bases and 7 bases, there was a span of 25 bases. The germline CDR1 and CDR2 sequences are LNHDA and SQIVND (reference sequence). The CDR3 spans 16 residues. The CDR3 DNA sequence: TGTGCCAGTAGCCATAACGATCCGGGGGCGCCGGGTGAGCAGTACTTC. It translates to CASSHNDPGAPGEQYF.

Ten or more counts support this clonotype. The J gene is TRBJ2-3, the V gene TRBV20-1, with 9 bases lining up with TRBD2. CDR3 length: 15 amino acids. Germline CDR1 and CDR2: DFQATT and SNEGSKA (reference sequence). V lost 5 bases and J lost 1; bases outside the gene matches: 7. CDR3 protein: CSAPHRGGGTDTQYF. In nucleotides, the CDR3 is TGCAGTGCTCCACACCGCGGGGGGGGCACAGATACGCAGTATTTT.

This chain links TRBV6-1 with TRBJ2-3; D gene uncertain. Germline V CDR1 and CDR2: MNHNS, SASEGT. The CDR3 runs to 14 residues. Trimming cost V 6 bases and J 2 bases, with 12 bases left between them. CDR3 bases: TGTGCCAGCAGCTCTGACAAGATCACAGATACGCAGTATTTT. This translates into CASSSDKITDTQYF.

J is TRBJ2-7 and V is TRBV7-9, with 8 bases lining up with TRBD2. Germline lookup yields CDR1 SEHNR and CDR2 FQNEAQ (reference sequence). V dropped 5 bases and J dropped 0; count of bases not matched to a gene: 6. The CDR3 length is 15 residues. For the CDR3, the DNA is TGTGCCAGCAGCCCCAAAGCGGGGGCCTCCTACGAGCAGTACTTC. Translating gives CASSPKAGASYEQYF. Looking up the rest from reference TRBV7-9 and TRBJ2-7 gives the full variable domain: DTGVSQNPRHKITKRGQNVTFRCDPISEHNRLYWYRQTLGQGPEFLTYFQNEAQLEKSRLLSDRFSAERPKGSFSTLEIQRTEQGDSAMYLCASSPKAGASYEQYFGPGTRLTVT.

There are a few counts of this clonotype. The chain carries TRBV11-2 and TRBJ2-6, with 8 bases fitting TRBD1. This CDR3 is 19 amino acids long. Unmatched junction bases numbered 14, after V lost 5 bases and J lost 2 bases. CDR1 and CDR2 from the germline V gene are SGHAT and FQNNGV. CDR3 sequence (DNA): TGTGCCAGCAGCCACATGACGACAGGGGCCCGCGCTGGGGCCAACGTCCTGACTTTC. Its translation is CASSHMTTGARAGANVLTF.

This clonotype showed up just a few times. The DNA for the CDR3 is TGTGCCAGCAGCCCCCGACAGGGCAATCAGCCCCAGCATTTT. Amino acid sequence: CASSPRQGNQPQHF. The chain carries TRBV12-3 or TRBV12-4 and TRBJ1-5; a possible D gene is TRBD1 (6 bases). The CDR3 runs to 14 residues. The V end was cut by 6 bases, the J end by 2 bases, with 11 bases between.

There are many counts of this clonotype. The chain employs TRBV7-8 and TRBJ1-4; D not certain. V gave up 2 bases and J gave up 5 bases, with 15 bases separating them. The CDR3 is 16 amino acids. Germline V lookup: CDR1 SGHVS, CDR2 FQNEAQ. CDR3 loop: CASSLWAPGRNEKLFF. The CDR3 DNA sequence: TGTGCCAGCAGCTTATGGGCCCCGGGCCGGAATGAAAAACTGTTTTTT. Filled out from reference TRBV7-8 and TRBJ1-4, the complete variable domain reads GAGVSQSPRYKVAKRGQDVALRCDPISGHVSLFWYQQALGQGPEFLTYFQNEAQLDKSGLPSDRFFAERPEGSVSTLKIQRTQQEDSAVYLCASSLWAPGRNEKLFFGSGTQLSVL.